This T cell receptor beta chain was obtained from a study of shared clonotypes between healthy human individuals (dated by TCRdb to the early 2020s). About the study as a whole: The cohort comprised two women and three men aged 18 to 49 years. For each donor, CD4 naive and CD4 memory were each given three plates, CD8 naive was given two plates, and CD8 memory was given one plate. To increase sequencing depth and limit assay-specific biases, different laboratories used diverse techniques to prepare libraries and sequence TCR repertoires. Leukapheresis yielded between about 0.94 and 9 billion PBMCs per donor. To estimate repertoire size and how much clonotype sharing occurs between individuals, the study deeply sequenced the blood TCR repertoires of five healthy adults. Summary of the overall study and its limitations: Compared with non-shared clonotypes, clonotypes shared by all four sorted-subset donors had higher generation probabilities. Approximately 5% of naive CD4, 3.5% of naive CD8, 2.3% of memory CD4, and 0.35% to 0.4% of memory CD8 clonotypes were shared across several donors. Estimated clonotype richness was generally larger for naive than for memory subsets. Sampling was restricted to blood, and TCR repertoires in tissue are likely to differ from TCR repertoires in blood. The genetic and exposure-history diversity represented was limited by the small number of donors. Incomplete sequencing was indicated by rarefaction of sorted-subset datasets, despite the large sequencing depth. Pairwise subsampling led to the expectation that sequencing depth would affect the degree of clonotype sharing among donors.

Using the deep immunoSEQ assay, multiplex PCR amplified TCR CDR3 regions from genomic DNA. Extracted genomic DNA from each cell subset was distributed evenly across all wells of several immunoSEQ 96-well plates, and each plate was treated as a replicate. For sorted subsets, about 200 ng genomic DNA, equal to 25,000 to 35,000 T cell genomes, was loaded into each replicate PCR. The purified libraries were quantified using a Qubit 3.0 fluorometer, sized with a Bioanalyzer 2100, and then quantified again using the KAPA Library Quantification kit. A separate single-read 150-cycle Illumina NextSeq 550 flow cell was used to sequence each immunoSEQ 96-well plate. The paper's processing steps were these. Because only junctional sequences without quality scores were contained in the immunoSEQ output, filtering matching that applied to full-length reads could not be performed. Sequences were annotated with PyIR, a Python wrapper for IgBLAST v1.9, and V/J genes and CDR3 were assigned using IMGT germline references. Any read was removed if the V/J assignment was weak (E-value above 1e-6), the CDR3 was missing, or the read contained stop codons, out-of-frame junctions, or ambiguous translated residues. V3J clonotypes were defined as sequences sharing an identical inferred V gene, J gene, and CDR3 amino acid sequence. The percentage overlap between two repertoires was calculated by dividing the number of shared unique clonotypes by the size of the smaller repertoire. Three approaches were used to assess repertoire richness: RTK rarefaction, the Chao1 estimator, and Recon v2.1 estimates of unobserved clonotypes. Generation probabilities for all TCRbeta clonotypes obtained by the gDNA method from a handful of donors were computed using OLGA. Entries here come from immuneACCESS through TCRdb and include only in-frame sequences with V and J called. Some clones fail to appear in such tables; in the studies checked, an unresolved V gene covers under half of the shortfall, and the cause of the remainder is unknown. V and J calls plus clone size are reproduced from that table; the DNA served to infer D and trimming. The sample table lists around 2.1 million clones, 90% to 96% of them with a count of one. The top ten constitute roughly 0.13% of the sample.

The donors were healthy, HIV-negative adults with no recently reported acute infections or vaccinations. Only Caucasian adults living in Nashville, Tennessee, USA were represented among the donors. Magnetic negative selection was used to enrich CD4+ T cells, after which naive cells were positively selected on CD45RA and the negative fraction became the memory subset. Blood was obtained by leukapheresis, after which PBMCs were separated by Ficoll-Histopaque density gradient centrifugation and cryopreserved in liquid nitrogen vapor phase. Analytical flow cytometry was used to check the purity and quantity of each magnetically sorted T cell population. From each sorted fraction, genomic DNA was isolated and quantified by UV absorbance on a Nanodrop 2000c. From the cysteine through the phenylalanine, the CDR3 covers 16 amino acids. The sequence is cut down to CDR3 DNA, 48 bases in frame from base 1. The germline V gene supplies CDR1 SGHRS and CDR2 YFSETQ. Ends trimmed: V by 1 base, J by 4 bases; bases unmatched to a gene: 5.

Of note for this clone: Its antigen specificity is not known. Base qualities are not at hand, and no much larger clone is one base apart.

Sequenced input: naive CD4+ T cells sorted from blood. Taken with the paper, the label for cell subset or site translates to: CD45RA+ positively selected. The sequence was obtained from a man aged 18 to 29 in good health. The chain was built from TRBV5-1 and TRBJ2-3, and TRBD2 matches 11 of the central bases. The bases are TGCGCCAGCAGCTTGACTAGCGGGGGCCTACCAGATACGCAGTATTTT. This is translated as CASSLTSGGLPDTQYF. Extended through the reference TRBV5-1 and TRBJ2-3 proteins, this CDR3 yields the full variable domain: KAGVTQTPRYLIKTRGQQVTLSCSPISGHRSVSWYQQTPGQGLQFLFEYFSETQRNKGNFPGRFSGRQFSNSRSEMNVSTLELGDSALYLCASSLTSGGLPDTQYFGPGTRLTVL.